The entry below describes one T cell receptor (beta chain). These data belong to a study of blood T cell repertoires in COVID-19. Original processing notes: Using reference gene primer amplification, nucleated cell counts were estimated. Measured with immunoSEQ multiplex PCR; TCRdb has only the in-frame clones, and not every one. V, J and clone size are taken as reported in that table, and D and trimming were inferred from the DNA itself. Seen here are under 200,000 clones, 88% observed once, and the top ten hold approximately 1.5%. From germline, CDR1 is GTSNPN and CDR2 SVGIG (reference sequence). The CDR3 sequence is 12 residues long. V lost 1 base, J lost 6 bases, and 8 bases lay in between.

The V call is TRBV30, the J call TRBJ2-3; no clear D. The sample taken for sequencing was peripheral blood. This clonotype was sampled from a man aged 18 to 29 with active or convalescent COVID-19. The CDR3 sequence is CAWSDSWDTQYF. The CDR3 DNA reads as TGTGCCTGGAGTGACAGCTGGGATACGCAGTATTTT.